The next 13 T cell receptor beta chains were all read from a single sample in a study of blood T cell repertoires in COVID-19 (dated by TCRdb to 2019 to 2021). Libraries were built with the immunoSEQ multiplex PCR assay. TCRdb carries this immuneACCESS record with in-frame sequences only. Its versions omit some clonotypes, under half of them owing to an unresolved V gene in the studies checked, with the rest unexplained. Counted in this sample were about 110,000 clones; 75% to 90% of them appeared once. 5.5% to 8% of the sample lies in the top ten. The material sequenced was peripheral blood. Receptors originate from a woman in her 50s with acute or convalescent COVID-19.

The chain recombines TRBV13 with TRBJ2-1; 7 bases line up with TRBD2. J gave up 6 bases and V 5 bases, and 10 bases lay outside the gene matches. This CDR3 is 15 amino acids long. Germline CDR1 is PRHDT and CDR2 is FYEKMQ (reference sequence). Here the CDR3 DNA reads TGTGCCAGCAGCCAGACTGATAGGGAGGGCAATGAGCAGTTCTTC. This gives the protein CASSQTDREGNEQFF.

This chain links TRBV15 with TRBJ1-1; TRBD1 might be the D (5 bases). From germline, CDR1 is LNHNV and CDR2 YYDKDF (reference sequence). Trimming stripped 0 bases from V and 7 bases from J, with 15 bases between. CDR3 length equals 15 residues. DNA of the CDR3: TGTGCCACCAGCAGAGATGCGGGGGGGAGCCTTGAAGCTTTCTTT. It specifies CATSRDAGGSLEAFF.

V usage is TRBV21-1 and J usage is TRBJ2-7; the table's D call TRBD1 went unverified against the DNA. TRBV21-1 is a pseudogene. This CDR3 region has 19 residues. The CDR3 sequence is CASSKEITPDRGKLGEQYF. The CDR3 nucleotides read TGTGCCAGCAGCAAGGAGATCACCCCCGACAGGGGCAAACTGGGCGAGCAGTACTTC.

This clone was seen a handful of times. The CDR3 nucleotides read TGTGCCAGCACGACGGGAACCTCCGCTAACTATGGCTACACCTTC. This codes for CASTTGTSANYGYTF. J is TRBJ1-2 and V is TRBV6-5; no clear D. V was pared by 7 bases and J by 0 bases, with 15 bases between. In germline, CDR1 is MNHEY, CDR2 SVGAGI. The CDR3 covers 15 residues.

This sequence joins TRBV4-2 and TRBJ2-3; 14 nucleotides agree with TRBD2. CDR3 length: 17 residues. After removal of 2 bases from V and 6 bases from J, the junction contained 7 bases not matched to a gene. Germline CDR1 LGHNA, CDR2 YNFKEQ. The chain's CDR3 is CASSQHGTSGGSDTQYF. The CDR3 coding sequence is TGTGCCAGCAGCCAACACGGGACTAGCGGGGGTTCCGATACGCAGTATTTT.

In DNA form, the CDR3 reads TGTGCCAGCAGCCAAGGGAGCACCGGGGAGCTGTTTTTT. Translating it yields CASSQGSTGELFF. V usage is TRBV3-1 (or the pseudogene TRBV3-2) and J usage is TRBJ2-2; D is unresolved. V lost 1 base and J 4 bases, leaving 4 bases between the germline ends. This CDR3 spans 13 amino acids. Germline CDR1 reads LGHDT; CDR2 reads YNNKEL (reference sequence).

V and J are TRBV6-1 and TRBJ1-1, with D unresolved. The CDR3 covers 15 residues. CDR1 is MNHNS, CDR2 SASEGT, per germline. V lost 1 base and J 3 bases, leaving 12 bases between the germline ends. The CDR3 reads CASSEVGESDTEAFF. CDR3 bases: TGTGCCAGCAGTGAAGTCGGGGAATCGGACACTGAAGCTTTCTTT.

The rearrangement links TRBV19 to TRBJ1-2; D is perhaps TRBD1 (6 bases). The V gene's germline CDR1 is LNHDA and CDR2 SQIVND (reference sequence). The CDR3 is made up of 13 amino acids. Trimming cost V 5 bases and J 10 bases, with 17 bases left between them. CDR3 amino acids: CASSVRTALFYTF. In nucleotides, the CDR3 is TGTGCCAGTAGTGTCCGGACAGCCCTCTTCTACACCTTC.

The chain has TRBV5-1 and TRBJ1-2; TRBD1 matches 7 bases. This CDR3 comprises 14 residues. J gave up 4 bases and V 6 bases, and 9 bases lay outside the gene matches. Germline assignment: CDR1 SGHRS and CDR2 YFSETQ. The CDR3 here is CASTVTPGGYGYTF. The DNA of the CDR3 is TGCGCCAGCACCGTGACTCCAGGGGGCTATGGCTACACCTTC.

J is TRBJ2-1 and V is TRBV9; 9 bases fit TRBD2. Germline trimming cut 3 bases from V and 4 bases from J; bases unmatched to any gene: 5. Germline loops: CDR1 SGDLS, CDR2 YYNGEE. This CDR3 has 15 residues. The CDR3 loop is CASSASGGFYNEQFF. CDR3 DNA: TGTGCCAGCAGCGCAAGCGGGGGGTTTTACAATGAGCAGTTCTTC.

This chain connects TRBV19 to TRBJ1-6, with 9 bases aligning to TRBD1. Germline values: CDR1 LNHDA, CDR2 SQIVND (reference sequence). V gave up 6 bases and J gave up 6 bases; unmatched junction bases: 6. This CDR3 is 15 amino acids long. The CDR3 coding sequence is TGTGCCAGTAGAGGGACAGGGACCCCTAATTCACCCCTCCACTTT. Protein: CASRGTGTPNSPLHF.

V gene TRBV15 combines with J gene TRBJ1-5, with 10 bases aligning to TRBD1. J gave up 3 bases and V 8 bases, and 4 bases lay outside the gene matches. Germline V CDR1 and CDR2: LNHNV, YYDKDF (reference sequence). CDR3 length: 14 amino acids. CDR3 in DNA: TGTGCCACCGCGGACAGGGGGAACAATCAGCCCCAGCATTTT. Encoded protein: CATADRGNNQPQHF.

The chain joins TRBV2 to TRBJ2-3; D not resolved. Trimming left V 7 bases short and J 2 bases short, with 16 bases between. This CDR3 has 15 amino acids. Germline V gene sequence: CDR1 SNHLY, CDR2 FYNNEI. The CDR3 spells CASIKLGFHTDTQYF. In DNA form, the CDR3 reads TGTGCCAGCATCAAGCTCGGGTTTCACACAGATACGCAGTATTTT. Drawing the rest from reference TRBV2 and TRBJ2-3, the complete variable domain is EPEVTQTPSHQVTQMGQEVILRCVPISNHLYFYWYRQILGQKVEFLVSFYNNEISEKSEIFDDQFSVERPDGSNFTLKIRSTKLEDSAMYFCASIKLGFHTDTQYFGPGTRLTVL.